This TCR beta chain was recorded in a study of STAT5B mutations in CD4+ large granular lymphocyte leukemia. Whole-study results and caveats: About 26% of private leukemic clonotypes occurred rarely in other patients' non-leukemic repertoires.

In regard to this clone: Its target is unknown.

Germline loops: CDR1 SGDLS, CDR2 YYNGEE. CDR3 length: 14 residues. Trimming pared 0 bases from V and 1 base from J, leaving 7 bases between. This table comes from immunoSEQ multiplex PCR, and its TCRdb copy is limited to in-frame clones, with some not included. This sample has about 48,000 clones, with about 70% found just once. The source is a human donor in good health. This chain connects TRBV9 to TRBJ2-5; no reliable D call. Sequencing was performed on CD4+ T cells from blood buffy coats. CDR3 sequence (DNA): TGTGCCAGCAGCGTAGAACCATTCCAAGAGACCCAGTACTTC. This gives the protein CASSVEPFQETQYF.